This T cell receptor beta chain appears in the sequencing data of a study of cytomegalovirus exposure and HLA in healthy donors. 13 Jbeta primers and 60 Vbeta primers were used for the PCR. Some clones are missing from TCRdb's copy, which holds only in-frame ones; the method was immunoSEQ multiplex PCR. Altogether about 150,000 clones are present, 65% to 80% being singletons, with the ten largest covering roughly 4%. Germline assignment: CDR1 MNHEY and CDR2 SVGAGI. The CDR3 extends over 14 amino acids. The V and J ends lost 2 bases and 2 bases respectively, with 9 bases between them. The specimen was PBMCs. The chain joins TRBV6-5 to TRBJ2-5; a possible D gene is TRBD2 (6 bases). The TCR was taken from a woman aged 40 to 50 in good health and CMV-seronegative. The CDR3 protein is CASSYGGFQETQYF. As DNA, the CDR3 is TGTGCCAGCAGTTACGGAGGGTTTCAAGAGACCCAGTACTTC.